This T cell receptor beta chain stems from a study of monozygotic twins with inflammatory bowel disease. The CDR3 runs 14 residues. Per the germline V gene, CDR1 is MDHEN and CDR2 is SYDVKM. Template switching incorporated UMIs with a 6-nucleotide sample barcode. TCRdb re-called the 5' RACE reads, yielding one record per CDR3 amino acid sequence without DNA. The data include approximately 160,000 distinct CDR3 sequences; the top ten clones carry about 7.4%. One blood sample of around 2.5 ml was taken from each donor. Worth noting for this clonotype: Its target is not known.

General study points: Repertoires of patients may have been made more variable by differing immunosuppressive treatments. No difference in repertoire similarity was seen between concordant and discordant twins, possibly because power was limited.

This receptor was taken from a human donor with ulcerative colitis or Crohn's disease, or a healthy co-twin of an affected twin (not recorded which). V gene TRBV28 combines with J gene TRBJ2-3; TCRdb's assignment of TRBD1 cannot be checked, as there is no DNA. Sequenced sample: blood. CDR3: CATWGGALSDTQYF.